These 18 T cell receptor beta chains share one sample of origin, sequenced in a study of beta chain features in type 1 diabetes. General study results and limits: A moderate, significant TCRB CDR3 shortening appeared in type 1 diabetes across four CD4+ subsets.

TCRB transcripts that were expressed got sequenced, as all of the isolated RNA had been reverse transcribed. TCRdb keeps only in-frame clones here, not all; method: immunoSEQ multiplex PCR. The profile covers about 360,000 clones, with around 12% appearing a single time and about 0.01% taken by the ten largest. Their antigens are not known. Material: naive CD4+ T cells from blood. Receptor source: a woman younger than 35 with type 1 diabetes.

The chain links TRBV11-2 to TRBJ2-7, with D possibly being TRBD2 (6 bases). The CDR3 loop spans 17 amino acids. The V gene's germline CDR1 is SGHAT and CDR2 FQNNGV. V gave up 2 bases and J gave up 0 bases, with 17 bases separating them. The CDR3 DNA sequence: TGTGCCAGCAGCTTATCCACCGGGGGACTCAACTCCTACGAGCAGTACTTC. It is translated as CASSLSTGGLNSYEQYF.

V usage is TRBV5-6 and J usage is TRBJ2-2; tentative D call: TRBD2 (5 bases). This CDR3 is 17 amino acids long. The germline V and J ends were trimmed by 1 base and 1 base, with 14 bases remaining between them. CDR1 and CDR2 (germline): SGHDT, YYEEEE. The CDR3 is CASSLTGASQNTGELFF. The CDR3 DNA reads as TGTGCCAGCAGCTTGACCGGAGCTAGCCAGAACACCGGGGAGCTGTTTTTT.

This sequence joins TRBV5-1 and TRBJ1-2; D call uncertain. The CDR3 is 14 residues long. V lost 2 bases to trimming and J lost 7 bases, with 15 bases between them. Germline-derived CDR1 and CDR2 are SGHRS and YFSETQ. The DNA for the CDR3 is TGCGCCAGCAGCTTCGGAGATTTGGCTACTGGCTACACCTTC. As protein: CASSFGDLATGYTF.

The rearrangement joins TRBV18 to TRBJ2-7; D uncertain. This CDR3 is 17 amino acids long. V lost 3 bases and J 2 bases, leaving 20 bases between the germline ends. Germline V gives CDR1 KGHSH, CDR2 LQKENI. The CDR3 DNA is TGTGCCAGCTCACCCCTCGGCCGGTCGGCCCGGGCCTACGAGCAGTACTTC. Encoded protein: CASSPLGRSARAYEQYF.

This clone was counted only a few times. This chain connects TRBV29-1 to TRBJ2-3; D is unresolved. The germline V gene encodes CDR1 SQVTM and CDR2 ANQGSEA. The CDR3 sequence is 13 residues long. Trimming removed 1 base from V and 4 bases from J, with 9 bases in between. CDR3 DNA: TGCAGCGTTGAAGTCAGGTCTCCAGATACGCAGTATTTT. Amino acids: CSVEVRSPDTQYF.

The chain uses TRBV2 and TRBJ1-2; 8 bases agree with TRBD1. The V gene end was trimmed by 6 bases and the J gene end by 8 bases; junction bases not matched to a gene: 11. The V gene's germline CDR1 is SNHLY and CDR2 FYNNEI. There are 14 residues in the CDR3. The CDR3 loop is CASRVTGAPGGYTF. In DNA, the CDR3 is TGTGCCAGCAGGGTGACAGGGGCTCCGGGGGGCTACACCTTC.

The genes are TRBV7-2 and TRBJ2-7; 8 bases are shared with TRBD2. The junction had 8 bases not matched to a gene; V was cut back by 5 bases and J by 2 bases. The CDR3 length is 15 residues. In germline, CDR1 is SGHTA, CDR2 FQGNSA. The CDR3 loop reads CASSPLAGTAYEQYF. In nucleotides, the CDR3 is TGTGCCAGCAGCCCTTTAGCGGGAACAGCCTACGAGCAGTACTTC. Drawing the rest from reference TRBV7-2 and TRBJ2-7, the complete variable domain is GAGVSQSPSNKVTEKGKDVELRCDPISGHTALYWYRQSLGQGLEFLIYFQGNSAPDKSGLPSDRFSAERTGGSVSTLTIQRTQQEDSAVYLCASSPLAGTAYEQYFGPGTRLTVT.

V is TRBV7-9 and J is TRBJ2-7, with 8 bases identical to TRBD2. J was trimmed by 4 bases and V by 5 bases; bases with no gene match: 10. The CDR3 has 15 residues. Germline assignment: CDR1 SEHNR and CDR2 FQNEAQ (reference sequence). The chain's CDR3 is CASSPGLAGAYEQYF. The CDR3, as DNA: TGTGCCAGCAGCCCTGGGCTAGCGGGTGCGTACGAGCAGTACTTC.

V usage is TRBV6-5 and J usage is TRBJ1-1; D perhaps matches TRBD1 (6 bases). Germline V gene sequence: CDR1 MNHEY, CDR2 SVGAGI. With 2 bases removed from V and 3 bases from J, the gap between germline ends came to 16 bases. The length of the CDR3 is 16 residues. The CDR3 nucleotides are TGTGCCAGCAGTTACGTGGGACAAGGCAGGGACACTGAAGCTTTCTTT. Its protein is CASSYVGQGRDTEAFF.

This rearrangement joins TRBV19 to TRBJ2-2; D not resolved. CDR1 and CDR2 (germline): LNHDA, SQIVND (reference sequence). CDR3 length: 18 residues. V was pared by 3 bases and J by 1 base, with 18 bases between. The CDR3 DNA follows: TGTGCCAGTAGTATCCGAACCTCGCTATCCGGGAACACCGGGGAGCTGTTTTTT. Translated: CASSIRTSLSGNTGELFF.

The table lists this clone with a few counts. The CDR3 spells CASSGDGGEQYF. CDR3 nucleotides: TGTGCCAGCAGTGGAGACGGGGGCGAGCAGTACTTC. The chain combines TRBV2 with TRBJ2-7; D might be TRBD2 (6 bases). There are 12 residues in the CDR3. V was pared by 4 bases and J by 6 bases, with 10 bases between. Germline V CDR1 and CDR2: SNHLY, FYNNEI.

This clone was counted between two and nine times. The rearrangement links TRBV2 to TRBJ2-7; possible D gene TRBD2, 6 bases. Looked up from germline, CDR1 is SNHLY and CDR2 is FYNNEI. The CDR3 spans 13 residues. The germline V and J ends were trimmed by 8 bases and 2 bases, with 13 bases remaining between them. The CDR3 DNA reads TGTGCCAGCGGGACTCCCATCCCCTACGAGCAGTACTTC. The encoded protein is CASGTPIPYEQYF.

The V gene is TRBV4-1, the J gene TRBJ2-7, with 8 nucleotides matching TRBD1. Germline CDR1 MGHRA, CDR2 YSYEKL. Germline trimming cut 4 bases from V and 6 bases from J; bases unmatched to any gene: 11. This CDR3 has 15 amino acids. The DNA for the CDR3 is TGCGCCAGCAGCCCGACAGGGGACGGTTGGGGCGAGCAGTACTTC. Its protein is CASSPTGDGWGEQYF.

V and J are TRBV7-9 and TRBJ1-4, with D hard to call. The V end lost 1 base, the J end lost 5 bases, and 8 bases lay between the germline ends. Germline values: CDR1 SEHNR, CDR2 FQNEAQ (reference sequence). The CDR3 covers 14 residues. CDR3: CASSLGGRNEKLFF. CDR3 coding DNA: TGTGCCAGCAGCTTAGGAGGGAGGAATGAAAAACTGTTTTTT.

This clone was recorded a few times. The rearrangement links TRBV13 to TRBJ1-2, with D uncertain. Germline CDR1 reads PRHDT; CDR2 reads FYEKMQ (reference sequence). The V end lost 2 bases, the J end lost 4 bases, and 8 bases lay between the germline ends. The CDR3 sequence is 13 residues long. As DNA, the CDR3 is TGTGCCAGCAGCTTATTGGAGGGCTATGGCTACACCTTC. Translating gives CASSLLEGYGYTF.

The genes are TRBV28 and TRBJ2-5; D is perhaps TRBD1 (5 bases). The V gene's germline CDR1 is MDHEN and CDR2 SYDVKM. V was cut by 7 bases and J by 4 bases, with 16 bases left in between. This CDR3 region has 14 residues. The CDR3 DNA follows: TGTGCCAGCAACCAGGGCCTGGTGAGAGAGACCCAGTACTTC. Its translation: CASNQGLVRETQYF. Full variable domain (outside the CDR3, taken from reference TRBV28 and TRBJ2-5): DVKVTQSSRYLVKRTGEKVFLECVQDMDHENMFWYRQDPGLGLRLIYFSYDVKMKEKGDIPEGYSVSREKKERFSLILESASTNQTSMYLCASNQGLVRETQYFGPGTRLLVL.

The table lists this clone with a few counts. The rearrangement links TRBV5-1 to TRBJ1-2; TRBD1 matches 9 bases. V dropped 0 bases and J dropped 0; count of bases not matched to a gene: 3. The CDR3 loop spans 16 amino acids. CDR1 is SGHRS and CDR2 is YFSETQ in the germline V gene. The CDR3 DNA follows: TGCGCCAGCAGCTTGGAACAGGGGGCGGCTAACTATGGCTACACCTTC. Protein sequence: CASSLEQGAANYGYTF.

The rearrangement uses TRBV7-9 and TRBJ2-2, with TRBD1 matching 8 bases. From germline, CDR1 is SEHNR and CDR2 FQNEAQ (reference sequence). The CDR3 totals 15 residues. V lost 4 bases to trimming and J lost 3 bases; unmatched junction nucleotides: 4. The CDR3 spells CASSSGQGDTGELFF. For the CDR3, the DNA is TGTGCCAGCAGCTCCGGACAGGGTGACACCGGGGAGCTGTTTTTT.